The clone carrying this T cell receptor beta chain occurred once. This sample is drawn from a study of blood T cell repertoires in COVID-19. Study details: Sites in the United States, Italy and Spain provided acute and convalescent COVID-19 samples.

Trimming cost V 9 bases and J 5 bases, with 13 bases left between them. Germline loops: CDR1 KGHDR, CDR2 SFDVKD. This CDR3 region has 13 residues. In the original workflow: Amplified reference gene primers provided the basis for estimating nucleated cell counts. Only in-frame clones appear in the TCRdb table, and some are missing; sequencing was by immunoSEQ multiplex PCR. V and J calls plus clone size are reproduced from that table; the DNA served to infer D and trimming. The sample lists about 240,000 clones, approximately 78% occurring once. The origin of this receptor is a woman aged 55-70 years with active or convalescent COVID-19. Sequencing was carried out using peripheral blood. The J gene is TRBJ2-1, the V gene TRBV24-1, with D possibly matching TRBD2 (6 bases). In DNA form, the CDR3 reads TGTGCCACCCGGGGGTCAGCGAACAATGAGCAGTTCTTC. Protein product: CATRGSANNEQFF.